This T cell receptor beta chain was captured by sequencing in a study of blood T cells in healthy people across ages. Study outcomes and limitations: Older age coincided with a roughly linear decline in TCR beta diversity per million T cells. Donors of long life had a larger count of naive CD4+ cells and greater diversity than aged donors.

Germline loops: CDR1 MGHDK, CDR2 SYGVNS. V was trimmed by 6 bases and J by 5 bases, leaving 25 bases between them. This CDR3 spans 17 amino acids. In the case of this clonotype: Its antigen is unidentified.

Combining a sample-barcoded 5' primer with a J-beta primer mix, a second PCR ran for about 7 to 12 cycles. Via MiXCR, TCRdb re-called the 5' RACE reads, giving one row per CDR3 protein. Among hundreds of thousands of distinct CDR3 sequences listed, over 40% were seen once. There were at least 5 micrograms of total RNA extracted from every sample. Sequencing was carried out using blood. The chain combines TRBV25-1 with TRBJ1-1, with D tentatively TRBD1 (6 bases). This receptor was taken from a man older than 75 in good health. CDR3 sequence reads: CASRPRGGRGLRTEAFF. DNA for the CDR3: TGTGCCAGCAGACCCCGGGGGGGGCGCGGTCTGAGGACTGAAGCTTTCTTT.